This T cell receptor beta chain was found in a study of graft-versus-host responses after intestinal transplantation. Here immunoSEQ multiplex PCR was the method, and the copy in TCRdb shows in-frame clones only, minus some. The table has about 10,000 clones, 31% seen once. Germline V gives CDR1 WNHNN, CDR2 SYGVQD (reference sequence). With V trimmed by 5 bases and J by 1 base, 0 bases remained unmatched. The CDR3 has 14 residues. The chain joins TRBV10-1 to TRBJ2-3, with 10 nucleotides matching TRBD2. The material sequenced was alloreactive CD4+ T cells from a mixed lymphocyte reaction culture, taken before transplantation. Subset noted: CFSE-low proliferating T cells sorted from approximately 6-day pre-transplant mixed lymphocyte reaction (GvH or HvG direction). This TCR was sampled from a human patient who was an organ donor for intestinal transplantation. CDR3 nucleotides: TGCGCCAGCAGTCTAGCGGGGGGCACAGATACGCAGTATTTT. This sequence encodes CASSLAGGTDTQYF.